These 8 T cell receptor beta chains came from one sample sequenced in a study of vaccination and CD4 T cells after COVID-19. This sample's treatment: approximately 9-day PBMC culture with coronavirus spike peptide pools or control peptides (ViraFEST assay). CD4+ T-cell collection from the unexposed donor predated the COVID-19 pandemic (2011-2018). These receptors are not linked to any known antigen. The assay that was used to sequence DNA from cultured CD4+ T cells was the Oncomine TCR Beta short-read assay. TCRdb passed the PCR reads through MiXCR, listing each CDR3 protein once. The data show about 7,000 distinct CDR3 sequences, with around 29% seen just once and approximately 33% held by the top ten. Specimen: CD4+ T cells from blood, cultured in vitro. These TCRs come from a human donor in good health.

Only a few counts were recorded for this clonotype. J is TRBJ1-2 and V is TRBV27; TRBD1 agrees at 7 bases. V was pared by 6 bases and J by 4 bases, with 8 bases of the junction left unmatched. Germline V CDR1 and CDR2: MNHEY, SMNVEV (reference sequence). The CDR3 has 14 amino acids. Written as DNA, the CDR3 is TGTGCCAGCAGCTCGCTAGGGGGCTCCTATGGCTACACCTTC. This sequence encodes CASSSLGGSYGYTF.

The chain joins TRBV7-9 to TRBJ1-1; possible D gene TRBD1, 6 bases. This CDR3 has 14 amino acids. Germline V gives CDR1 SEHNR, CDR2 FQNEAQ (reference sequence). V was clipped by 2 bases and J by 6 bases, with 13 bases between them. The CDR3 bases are TGTGCCAGCAGCTTATTACAGGGTAGCGCTGAAGCTTTCTTT. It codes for CASSLLQGSAEAFF.

The CDR3 region is CASKVGGTEAFF. The CDR3 DNA reads as TGTGCCAGCAAGGTGGGCGGCACTGAAGCTTTCTTT. The chain is built from TRBV6-1 and TRBJ1-1, with D unclear. V lost 7 bases to trimming and J lost 4 bases, with 10 bases between them. From germline, CDR1 is MNHNS and CDR2 SASEGT. This CDR3 spans 12 amino acids.

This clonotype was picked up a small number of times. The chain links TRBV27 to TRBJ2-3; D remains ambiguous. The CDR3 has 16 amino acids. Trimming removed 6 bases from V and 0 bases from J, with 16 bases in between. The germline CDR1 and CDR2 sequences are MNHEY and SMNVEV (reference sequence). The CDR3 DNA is TGTGCCAGCAGCCGGCAGGCCCACACTAGCACAGATACGCAGTATTTT. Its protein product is CASSRQAHTSTDTQYF.

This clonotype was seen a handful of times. The CDR3 loop is CSGMGLALHEQYF. In DNA, the CDR3 is TGCAGTGGGATGGGACTAGCGTTACACGAGCAGTACTTC. This sequence joins TRBV20-1 and TRBJ2-7; TRBD2 agrees at 10 bases. This CDR3 region has 13 residues. Germline CDR1 DFQATT, CDR2 SNEGSKA (reference sequence). The V segment lost 7 bases and the J segment 5 bases; nucleotides outside the gene matches: 8.

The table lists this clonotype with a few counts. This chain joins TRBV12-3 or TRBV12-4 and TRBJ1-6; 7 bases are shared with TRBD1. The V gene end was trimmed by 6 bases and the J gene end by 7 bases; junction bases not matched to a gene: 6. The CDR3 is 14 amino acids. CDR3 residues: CASSYGQENSPLHF. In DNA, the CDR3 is TGTGCCAGCAGCTATGGACAGGAGAATTCACCCCTCCACTTT.

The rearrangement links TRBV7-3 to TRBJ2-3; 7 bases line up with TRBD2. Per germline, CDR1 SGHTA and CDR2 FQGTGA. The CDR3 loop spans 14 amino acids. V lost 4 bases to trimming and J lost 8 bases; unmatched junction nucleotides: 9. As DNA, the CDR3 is TGTGCCAGCAGCTCCCGGGGGGTTGACGGTACGCAGTATTTT. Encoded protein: CASSSRGVDGTQYF. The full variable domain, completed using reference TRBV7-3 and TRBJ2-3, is GAGVSQTPSNKVTEKGKYVELRCDPISGHTALYWYRQSLGQGPEFLIYFQGTGAADDSGLPNDRFFAVRPEGSVSTLKIQRTERGDSAVYLCASSSRGVDGTQYFGPGTRLTVL.

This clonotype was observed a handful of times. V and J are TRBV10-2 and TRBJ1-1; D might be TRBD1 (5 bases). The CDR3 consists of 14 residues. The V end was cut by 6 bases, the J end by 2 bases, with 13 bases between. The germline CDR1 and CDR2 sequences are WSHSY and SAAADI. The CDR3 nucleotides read TGCGCCAGCAGATCTTCAGGGTATAACACTGAAGCTTTCTTT. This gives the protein CASRSSGYNTEAFF.